This T cell receptor (beta chain) was sequenced during a study of blood T cell dynamics during melanoma immunotherapy (dated by TCRdb to 2019 to 2021). Concerning the study at large: Patients had metastatic melanoma and received first-line pembrolizumab or nivolumab plus ipilimumab as standard of care in the United Kingdom. To identify early correlates of response, the study profiled peripheral T cell receptor repertoires in patients with metastatic melanoma before and after one cycle of checkpoint inhibitor therapy. A training cohort was formed from consecutive patients, and a further independent group of patients from the same centre was pooled into an external validation set.

Interpreted using the paper, the time point label stands for: week 3, after first cycle of checkpoint inhibitor. Blood samples were taken at two points: before treatment (T0) and at week 3 (W3), which came after the first cycle of checkpoint blockade. Except for a couple of patients with rapid clinical progression, response was assessed 12 weeks after the first infusion by RECIST 1.1; disease control meant complete response, partial response or stable disease. Patients were not eligible if they had prior systemic cancer treatment, concomitant immunosuppressant therapy or synchronous other active malignancies. TCR beta was sequenced in both bulk PBMC and plasma cell-free DNA in order to track circulating cells as well as T cell turnover. PBMC were isolated from blood with Lymphoprep and SepMate tubes, followed by red cell lysis. QIAamp DNA Blood Mini kits were used to extract DNA from PBMC and sorted T cell subsets.

From cysteine to phenylalanine, the CDR3 is 14 amino acids long. Only the CDR3 DNA is retained, 42 bases long and in frame from the first base. Details on this clone: Its recognized antigen is unknown. No base quality information exists; no much larger clone differs at one position.

What the study reported, not specific to this receptor: A bifurcated reorganization of the PBMC repertoire at W3, with increased clonality or increased diversity, was observed in patients who later achieved disease control, unlike in progressors. The relatively small sample size was recognized as a factor that could limit how well the results generalize. Whether the T cell clones driving repertoire changes were melanoma-specific or reflected general immune activation could not be determined in the study.

For every bulk PBMC sample, a fixed 350 ng of DNA was loaded. TCR beta CDR3 sequences were amplified from genomic DNA using the immunoSEQ TCRb Assay kit according to manufacturer instructions. The KAPA Library Quantification Kit for Illumina platforms was used to quantify pooled libraries by qPCR. Sequencing of the pooled libraries was done on an Illumina NextSeq 500, with clustering at roughly 0.55-1.2 pM. In the original analysis: TCR data were analyzed using immunoSEQ ANALYZER and the R LymphoSeq package. A rearrangement efficiency score was calculated as productive divided by the sum of productive and non-productive CDR3 sequences. Clonality was measured with the Gini coefficient and diversity with the Renyi index at alpha=1, and both measures were compared pairwise between timepoints within each patient. Clonal relatedness, based on an edit distance of 3, and repertoire similarity, based on the Bhattacharyya coefficient, were both computed in LymphoSeq. To classify response, a linear discriminant analysis based on week-3 changes in clonality and diversity was built with the R MASS and caret packages. TCRdb stores this immuneACCESS table with in-frame sequences only. Part of the clones is absent; in the studies checked, under half of the shortfall reflects unresolved V genes, and no reason is known for the rest. The V and J calls and the clone size are those of that table, but D and trimming were determined from the DNA. This sample comprises about 11,000 clones, around 82% of them detected only once. The ten largest clones take up approximately 16% of the sample.

The sample consisted of blood, taken from a patient treated with checkpoint blockade. The rearranged segments are TRBV1 and TRBJ2-2; TRBD2 is the table's D call, not checked against the DNA. TRBV1 is flagged as a pseudogene. This receptor was identified in a human donor with melanoma. The CDR3 reads CTSSFPADTGELFF. The bases are TGCACCAGCAGCTTCCCGGCGGACACCGGGGAGCTGTTTTTT.